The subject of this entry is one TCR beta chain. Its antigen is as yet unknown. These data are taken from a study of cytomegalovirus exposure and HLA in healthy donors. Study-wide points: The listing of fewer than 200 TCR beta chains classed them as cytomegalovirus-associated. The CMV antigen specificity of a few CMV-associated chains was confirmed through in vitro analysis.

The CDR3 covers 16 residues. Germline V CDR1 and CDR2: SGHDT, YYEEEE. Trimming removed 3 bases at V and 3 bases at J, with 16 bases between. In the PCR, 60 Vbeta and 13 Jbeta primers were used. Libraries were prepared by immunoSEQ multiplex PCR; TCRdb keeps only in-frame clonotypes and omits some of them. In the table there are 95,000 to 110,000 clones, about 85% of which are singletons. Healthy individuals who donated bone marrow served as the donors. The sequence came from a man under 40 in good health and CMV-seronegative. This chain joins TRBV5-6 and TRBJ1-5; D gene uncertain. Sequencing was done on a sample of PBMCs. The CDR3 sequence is CASSSRRGGFNQPQHF. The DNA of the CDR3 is TGTGCCAGCAGCTCCCGCCGGGGAGGGTTCAATCAGCCCCAGCATTTT.